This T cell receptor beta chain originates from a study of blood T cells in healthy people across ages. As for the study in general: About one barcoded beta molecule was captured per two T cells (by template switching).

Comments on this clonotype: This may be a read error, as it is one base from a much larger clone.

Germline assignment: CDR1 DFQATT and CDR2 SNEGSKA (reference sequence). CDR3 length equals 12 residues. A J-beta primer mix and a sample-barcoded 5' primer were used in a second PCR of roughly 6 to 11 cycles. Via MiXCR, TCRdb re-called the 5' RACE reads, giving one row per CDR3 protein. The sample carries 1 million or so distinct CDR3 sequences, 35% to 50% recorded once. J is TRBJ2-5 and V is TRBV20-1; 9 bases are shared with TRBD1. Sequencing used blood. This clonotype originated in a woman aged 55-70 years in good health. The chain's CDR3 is CGALGQGETQYF. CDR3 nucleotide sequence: TGCGGTGCTCTGGGACAGGGAGAGACCCAGTACTTC.